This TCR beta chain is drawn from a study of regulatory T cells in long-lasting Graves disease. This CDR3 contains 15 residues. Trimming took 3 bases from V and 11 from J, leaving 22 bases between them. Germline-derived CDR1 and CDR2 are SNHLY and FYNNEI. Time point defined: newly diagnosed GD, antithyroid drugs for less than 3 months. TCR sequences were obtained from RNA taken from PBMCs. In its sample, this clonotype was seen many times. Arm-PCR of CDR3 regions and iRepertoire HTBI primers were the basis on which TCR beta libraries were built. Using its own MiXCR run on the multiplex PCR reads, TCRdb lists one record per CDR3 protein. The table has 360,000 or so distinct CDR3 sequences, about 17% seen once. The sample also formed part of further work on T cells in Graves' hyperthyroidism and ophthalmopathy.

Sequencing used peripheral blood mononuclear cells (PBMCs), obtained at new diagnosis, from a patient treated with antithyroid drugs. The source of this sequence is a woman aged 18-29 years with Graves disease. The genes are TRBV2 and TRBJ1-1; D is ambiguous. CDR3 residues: CASSDQGLPNKDAFF. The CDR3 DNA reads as TGTGCCAGCAGTGATCAAGGACTCCCTAACAAAGATGCTTTCTTT.